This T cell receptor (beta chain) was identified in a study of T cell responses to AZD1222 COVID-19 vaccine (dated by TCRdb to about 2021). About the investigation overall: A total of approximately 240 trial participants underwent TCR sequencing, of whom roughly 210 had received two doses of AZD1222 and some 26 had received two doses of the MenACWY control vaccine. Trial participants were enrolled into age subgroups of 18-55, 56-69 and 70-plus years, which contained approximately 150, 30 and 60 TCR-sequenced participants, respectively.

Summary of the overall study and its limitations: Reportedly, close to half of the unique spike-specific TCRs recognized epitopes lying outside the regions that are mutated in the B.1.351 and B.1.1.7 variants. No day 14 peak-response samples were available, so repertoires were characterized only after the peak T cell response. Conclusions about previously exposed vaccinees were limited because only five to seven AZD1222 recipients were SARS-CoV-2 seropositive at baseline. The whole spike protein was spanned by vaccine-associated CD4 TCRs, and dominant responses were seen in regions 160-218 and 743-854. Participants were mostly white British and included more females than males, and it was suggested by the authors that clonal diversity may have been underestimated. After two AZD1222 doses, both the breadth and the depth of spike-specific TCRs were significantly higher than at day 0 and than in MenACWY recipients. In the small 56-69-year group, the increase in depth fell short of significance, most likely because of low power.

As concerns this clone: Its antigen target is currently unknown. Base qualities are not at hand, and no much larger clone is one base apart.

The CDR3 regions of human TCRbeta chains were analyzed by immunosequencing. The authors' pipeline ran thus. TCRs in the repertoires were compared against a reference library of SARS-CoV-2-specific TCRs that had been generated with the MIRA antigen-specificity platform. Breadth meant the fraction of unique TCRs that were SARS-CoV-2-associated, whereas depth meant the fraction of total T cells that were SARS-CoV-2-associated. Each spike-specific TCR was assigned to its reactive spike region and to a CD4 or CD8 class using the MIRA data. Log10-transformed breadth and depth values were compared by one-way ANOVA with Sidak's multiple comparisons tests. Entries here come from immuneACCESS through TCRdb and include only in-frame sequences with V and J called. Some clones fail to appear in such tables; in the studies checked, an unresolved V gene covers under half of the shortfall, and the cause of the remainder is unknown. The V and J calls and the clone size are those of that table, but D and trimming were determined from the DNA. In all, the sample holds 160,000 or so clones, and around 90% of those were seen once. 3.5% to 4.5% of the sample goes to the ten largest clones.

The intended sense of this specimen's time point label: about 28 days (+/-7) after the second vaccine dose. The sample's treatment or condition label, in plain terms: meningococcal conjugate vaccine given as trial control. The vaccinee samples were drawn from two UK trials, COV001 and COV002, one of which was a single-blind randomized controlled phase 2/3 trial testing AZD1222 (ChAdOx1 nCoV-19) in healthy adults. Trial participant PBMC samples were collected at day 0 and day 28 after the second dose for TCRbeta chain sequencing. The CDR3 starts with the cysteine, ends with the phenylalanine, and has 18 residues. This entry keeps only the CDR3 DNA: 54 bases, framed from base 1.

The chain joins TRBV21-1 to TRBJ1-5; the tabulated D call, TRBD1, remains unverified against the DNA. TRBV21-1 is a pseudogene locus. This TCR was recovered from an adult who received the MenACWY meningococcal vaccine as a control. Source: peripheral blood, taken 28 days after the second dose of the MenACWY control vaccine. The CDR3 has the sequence CASSKNGPGWQGHQPQHF. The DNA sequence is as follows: TGTGCCAGCAGCAAAAACGGGCCTGGTTGGCAGGGCCATCAGCCCCAGCATTTT.